The source of this T cell receptor beta chain is a study of identical twins. The study, taken as a whole, reports: With beta out-of-frame sequences, excess sharing by twins was weaker. Twin pairs' shared out-of-frame alpha sequences were enriched in low generation probability.

TCRdb re-derived calls from the 5' RACE reads in MiXCR, one entry per CDR3 protein. This table holds hundreds of thousands of distinct CDR3 sequences, 20% to 25% found once. Trimming left V 6 bases short and J 5 bases short, with 11 bases between. The CDR3 is 12 amino acids. CDR1 PRHDT and CDR2 FYEKMQ come from the germline V gene (reference sequence). Remarks on this clonotype: The antigen remains undetermined.

The same data also went into a second study, on T cells expressing NK-cell markers. That paper states: It was sorted CD3+CD56+NKG2C+, CD3+CD56+NKG2C- and CD3+CD56-NKG2C+ T cells that supplied the TCR beta repertoires. Expanded NKG2C+ T cell clones had unclear HCMV specificity.

The sequenced sample consisted of CD4+ T cells sorted from blood. V usage is TRBV13 and J usage is TRBJ2-7, with D possibly matching TRBD2 (5 bases). This clonotype was sampled from a young woman in good health. The CDR3: CASRLEGNEQYF. The CDR3 bases are TGTGCCAGCAGGCTCGAGGGTAACGAGCAGTACTTC.